This T cell receptor beta chain was identified during a study of T cell changes during pregnancy in multiple sclerosis. CDR1 SGHDN and CDR2 FVKESK come from the germline V gene. This CDR3 is built from 16 residues. V was pared by 1 base and J by 7 bases, with 16 bases between. Assay used: immunoSEQ multiplex PCR; TCRdb lists only in-frame clones, some missing. Of about 76,000 clones listed, approximately 90% are singletons. The source of this sequence is a female donor in good health, enrolled as a control in a pregnancy study. Specimen: peripheral blood, collected in the first trimester of pregnancy. The chain is built from TRBV14 and TRBJ2-2; tentative D call: TRBD2 (7 bases). The CDR3 coding sequence is TGTGCCAGCAGCCAAGTAAGGGGGGGTAGTGGCGGGGAGCTGTTTTTT. This codes for CASSQVRGGSGGELFF. The full variable domain, its missing parts supplied by reference TRBV14 and TRBJ2-2, is EAGVTQFPSHSVIEKGQTVTLRCDPISGHDNLYWYRRVMGKEIKFLLHFVKESKQDESGMPNNRFLAERTGGTYSTLKVQPAELEDSGVYFCASSQVRGGSGGELFFGEGSRLTVL.